This T cell receptor (beta chain) was captured in a study of blood T cell repertoires in COVID-19. Overall study context: The analysed material was cDNA or gDNA that came from T cells, B-cell-depleted T cells, or PBMCs.

Original analysis: Amplification from reference gene primers served as the basis for estimated nucleated cell counts. Assay used: immunoSEQ multiplex PCR; TCRdb lists only in-frame clones, some missing. That table supplies the V and J calls and clone size; D and trimming were determined from the DNA. The table records approximately 170,000 clones, 75% to 90% of them present only once. Germline values: CDR1 MNHEY, CDR2 SVGAGI. V lost 5 bases and J lost 2, with 13 bases in between. CDR3 size: 14 residues. The receptor comes from a human donor in a cohort sampled during active COVID-19. The V call is TRBV6-5, the J call TRBJ2-7; tentative D call: TRBD1 (5 bases). Sequencing input: peripheral blood. CDR3 sequence: CASSLRQTTYEQYF. The CDR3 coding sequence is TGTGCCAGCAGTCTACGACAGACGACCTACGAGCAGTACTTC.